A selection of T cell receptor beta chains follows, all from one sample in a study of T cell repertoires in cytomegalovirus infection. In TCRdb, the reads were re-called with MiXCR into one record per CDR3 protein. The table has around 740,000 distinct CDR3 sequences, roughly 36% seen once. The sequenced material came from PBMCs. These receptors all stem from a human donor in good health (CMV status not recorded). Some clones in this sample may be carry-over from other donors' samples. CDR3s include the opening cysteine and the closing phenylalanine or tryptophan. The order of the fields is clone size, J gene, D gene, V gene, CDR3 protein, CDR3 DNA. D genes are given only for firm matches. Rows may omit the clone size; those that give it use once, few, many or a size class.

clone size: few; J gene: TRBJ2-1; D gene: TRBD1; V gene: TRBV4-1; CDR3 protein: CASSQAPGQGYNEQFF; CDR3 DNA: TGCGCCAGCAGCCAAGCCCCGGGACAGGGGTACAATGAGCAGTTCTTC
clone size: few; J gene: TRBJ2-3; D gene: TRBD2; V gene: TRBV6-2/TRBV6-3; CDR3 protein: CASKGPVAASGEYF; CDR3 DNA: TGTGCCAGCAAGGGGCCCGTGGCGGCTAGCGGAGAGTATTTT
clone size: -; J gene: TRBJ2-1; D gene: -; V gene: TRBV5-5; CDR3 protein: CASSATRGAAYNEQLF; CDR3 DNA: TGTGCCAGCAGCGCTACTAGGGGGGCCGCTTACAATGAGCAGTTATTC
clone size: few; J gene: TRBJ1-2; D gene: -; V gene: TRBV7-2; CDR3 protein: CASSLLGWGGYTF; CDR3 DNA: TGTGCCAGCAGCTTATTGGGTTGGGGTGGCTACACCTTC
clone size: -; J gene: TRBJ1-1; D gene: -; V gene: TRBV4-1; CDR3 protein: CASRPPGREAFF; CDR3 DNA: TGCGCCAGCAGACCCCCGGGACGTGAAGCTTTCTTT
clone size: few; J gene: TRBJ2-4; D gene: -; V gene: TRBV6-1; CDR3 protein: CASSEATATKNIQYF; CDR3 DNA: TGTGCCAGCAGTGAGGCAACCGCGACCAAAAACATTCAGTACTTC
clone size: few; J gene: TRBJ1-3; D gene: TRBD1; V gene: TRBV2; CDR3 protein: CASSAWVGRGKSGNTIYF; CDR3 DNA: TGTGCCAGCAGTGCCTGGGTCGGCAGGGGGAAGTCTGGAAACACCATATATTTT
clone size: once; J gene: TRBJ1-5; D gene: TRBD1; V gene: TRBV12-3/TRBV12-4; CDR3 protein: CASSLGSRGIQPQHF; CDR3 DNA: TGTGCCAGCAGTTTAGGTTCCAGGGGGATTCAGCCCCAGCATTTT
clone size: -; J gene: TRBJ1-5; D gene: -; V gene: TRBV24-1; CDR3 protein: CATSETGSGQPQHF; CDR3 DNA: TGTGCCACCAGTGAAACAGGGTCAGGACAGCCCCAGCATTTT
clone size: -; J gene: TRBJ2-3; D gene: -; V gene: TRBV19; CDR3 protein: CASSIGQNKDTQYF; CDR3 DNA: TGTGCCAGTAGTATAGGACAGAATAAGGATACGCAGTATTTT
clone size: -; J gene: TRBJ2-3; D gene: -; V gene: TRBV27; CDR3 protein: CASSLVGGSGTQYF; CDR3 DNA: TGTGCCAGCAGTTTGGTAGGGGGGAGTGGGACGCAGTATTTT
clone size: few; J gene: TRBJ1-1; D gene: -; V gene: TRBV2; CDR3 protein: CASSEARGENTEAFF; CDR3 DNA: TGTGCCAGCAGTGAAGCGCGGGGAGAGAACACTGAAGCTTTCTTT